This T cell receptor (beta chain) was captured by sequencing in a study of T cell responses to AZD1222 COVID-19 vaccine. Study-wide results and caveats: Spike-specific TCR breadth and depth rose after two AZD1222 doses. Among AZD1222 vaccinees, only five to seven were seropositive at baseline.

This CDR3 is 16 amino acids long. Trimming shortened V by 5 bases and J by 5 bases, and 22 bases separated the two germline ends. Germline V gives CDR1 SGHTA, CDR2 FQGNSA. This clone was detected only once. The antigen is undetermined. The table came from immunoSEQ multiplex PCR; TCRdb's copy has only in-frame clones and leaves some out. This table holds over 100,000 clones, around nine tenths found once. This chain uses TRBV7-2 with TRBJ2-7; either TRBD1 or TRBD2 may supply D (5 bases each). Sample: peripheral blood, taken on day 0 of AZD1222 vaccination. This sequence was found in an adult in good health. In nucleotides, the CDR3 is TGTGCCAGCAGCGGCTATCCGGGACCGGGGAGCCACGAGCAGTACTTC. Its translation: CASSGYPGPGSHEQYF.